The rows below give T cell receptor beta chains drawn from one sample of a study of CD8 T cells in ankylosing spondylitis. TCRdb re-derived calls from the 5' RACE reads in MiXCR, one entry per CDR3 protein. The sample gives over 450,000 distinct CDR3 sequences, roughly 13% of which show up once; about 6.8% is in the top ten. Sequencing was performed on blood, either unsorted or a sorted T cell fraction (not recorded which). These receptors came from a male donor with ankylosing spondylitis. The CDR3 runs from the conserved cysteine through the conserved F or W. Fields, in order: D gene, J gene, clone size, V gene, CDR3 DNA, CDR3 protein. The D gene is left open where the match is weak. Not every row has a clone size; where given, it reads once, few, many or a size class.

>TRBD1|TRBJ2-1|NA|TRBV12-3/TRBV12-4
TGTGCCAGCAGTTTGGGGGACAGGGTTGGGAATGAGCAGTTCTTC
CASSLGDRVGNEQFF
>TRBD1|TRBJ2-7|NA|TRBV12-3/TRBV12-4
TGTGCCAGCAGGGCTAGACAGGGGATGGGCGAGCAGTACTTC
CASRARQGMGEQYF
>NA|TRBJ2-7|NA|TRBV6-6
TGTGCCAGCAGTCCTAGTAGCTCCTACGAGCAGTACTTC
CASSPSSSYEQYF
>TRBD1|TRBJ2-1|few|TRBV24-1
TGTGCCACCAGTGACTGGGACAGGGAGCCCCAACTAGGGATGAATGAGCAGTTCTTC
CATSDWDREPQLGMNEQFF
>NA|TRBJ2-1|many|TRBV7-6
TGTGCCAGCAGCTTAGAACGCCGGCGGGCTAACCACAATGAGCAGTTCTTC
CASSLERRRANHNEQFF
>TRBD2|TRBJ2-7|many|TRBV5-1
TGCGCCAGCAGCTTGGATGGGACTAGCGCCTACGAGCAGTACTTC
CASSLDGTSAYEQYF
>TRBD1|TRBJ1-1|NA|TRBV7-9
TGTGCCAGCAGCTTAGCCGGACAGGCGCGGGCTTTCTTT
CASSLAGQARAFF
>NA|TRBJ1-1|few|TRBV20-1
TGCAGTGCCCGGATGGGGGTTGACACTGAAGCTTTCTTT
CSARMGVDTEAFF
>NA|TRBJ2-7|NA|TRBV30
TGTGCCTGGAGCCCCCCTCTAGCACCTGGCGAGCAGTACTTC
CAWSPPLAPGEQYF
>TRBD1|TRBJ2-1|NA|TRBV12-3/TRBV12-4
TGTGCCAGCAGTGCCTGGACAGGGGGCGGCAACAATGAGCAGTTCTTC
CASSAWTGGGNNEQFF
>NA|TRBJ2-2|NA|TRBV5-6
TGTGCCAGCAGTTTTGGGCCTAGGAACACCGGGGAGCTGTTTTTT
CASSFGPRNTGELFF
>NA|TRBJ2-7|few|TRBV11-2
TGTGCCAGCAGCTACAGCCGGACGGACCCCTCCTACGAGCAGTACTTC
CASSYSRTDPSYEQYF
>NA|TRBJ2-5|few|TRBV11-2
TGTGCCAGCAGCTTAGGAAGGGCCCGAGGGGAGACCCAGTACTTC
CASSLGRARGETQYF
>TRBD1|TRBJ1-2|NA|TRBV27
TGTGCCAGCAGTGAAGCCTCGCAGGGGGCGCGGGGCTATGGCTACACCTTC
CASSEASQGARGYGYTF
>NA|TRBJ2-1|many|TRBV11-2
TGTGCCAGCAGCCAGAGGGGGGGCGGGGGTAACAATGAGCAGTTCTTC
CASSQRGGGGNNEQFF
>TRBD1|TRBJ2-3|NA|TRBV13
TGTGCCAGCAGCTTGGGACAGCTTGGCACAGATACGCAGTATTTT
CASSLGQLGTDTQYF
>TRBD2|TRBJ2-1|NA|TRBV5-1
TGCGCCAGCGGCGGGAGGACTAGCGGGAGGCCTGACAATGAGCAGTTCTTC
CASGGRTSGRPDNEQFF
>NA|TRBJ2-7|NA|TRBV3-1
TGTGCCAGCAGCCCAATTATAGCGGAGAGCTACGAGCAGTACTTC
CASSPIIAESYEQYF
>TRBD2|TRBJ2-1|NA|TRBV6-5
TGTGCCAGCAGTTTCTCCGGACTAGCGGGAGTTGGATCCTACAATGAGCAGTTCTTC
CASSFSGLAGVGSYNEQFF
>NA|TRBJ2-7|many|TRBV29-1
TGCAGCGTTGAAACATTCTCCCCCGGCGAGCAGTACTTC
CSVETFSPGEQYF
>NA|TRBJ2-2|few|TRBV19
TGTGCCAGTAGTCCCGAGGGGCCCTCCGGGGAGCTGTTTTTT
CASSPEGPSGELFF
>NA|TRBJ2-6|NA|TRBV6-2/TRBV6-3
TGTGCCAGCGAACGCTCTGGGGCCAACGTCCTGACTTTC
CASERSGANVLTF
>NA|TRBJ2-1|few|TRBV20-1
TGCAGTGTCCCAGCGACTTTAAGTAATGAGCAGTTCTTC
CSVPATLSNEQFF
>TRBD2|TRBJ2-1|NA|TRBV20-1
TGCAGTGCTAGAGAGCTAGCGGGAGGGGGGATTGTCTTC
CSARELAGGGIVF
>TRBD2|TRBJ2-3|many|TRBV11-1
TGTGCCAGCAGCTTATCCCGGACTAGCGGGGACTCCACAGATACGCAGTATTTT
CASSLSRTSGDSTDTQYF
>TRBD2|TRBJ2-2|few|TRBV6-1
TGTGCCAGCAGCCAACAGGCGGGAGGGCCCTACACCGGGGAGCTGTTTTTT
CASSQQAGGPYTGELFF
>NA|TRBJ2-2|many|TRBV12-3/TRBV12-4
TGTGCCAGCAGTTTACCCAGACGGGCGAACGGCGGGGAGCTGTTTTTT
CASSLPRRANGGELFF
>NA|TRBJ2-6|few|TRBV20-1
TGCAGTGCTAAAGGCTCTGGGGCCAACGTCCTGACTTTC
CSAKGSGANVLTF